The clone carrying this TCR beta chain came up a few times. Antigen specificity is unknown. Trimming removed 5 bases from V and 6 bases from J; junction bases left unmatched: 13. Germline CDR1 is DFQATT and CDR2 is SNEGSKA (reference sequence). CDR3 length: 15 amino acids. The data belong to a study of T cell repertoires in cytomegalovirus infection. Background on the study: Carrying CMV and the relevant HLA type showed in public TCR beta signatures.

TCRdb re-analysed the reads in MiXCR, keeping a single row per CDR3 protein. Of roughly 990,000 distinct CDR3 sequences listed, 30% to 40% were seen once; the top ten hold under 15%. General observations from the study: The response measured ex vivo was dominated by TCR beta clonotypes (HLA-C-restricted and CMV-specific).

The sequence came from a human donor in good health (CMV status not recorded). Some clones in this sample may be carry-over from other donors' samples. This chain links TRBV20-1 with TRBJ1-2, with TRBD1 identical over 9 bases. Sequences were derived from cultured CD8+ T cells from PBMCs, sampled from culture after CMV antigen stimulation. As DNA, the CDR3 is TGCAGTGCTCTTTACAGGGGGCTCCCCCTAGATGGCTACACCTTC. It encodes CSALYRGLPLDGYTF.